The sequence of this T cell receptor (beta chain) was determined in a study of identical twins. Trimming took off 3 bases at V and 2 bases at J, with 17 bases between the two ends. Germline-derived CDR1 and CDR2 are KGHSH and LQKENI. The CDR3 consists of 17 residues. A single record per CDR3 protein comes from TCRdb applying MiXCR to the 5' RACE reads. The table shows 750,000 to 950,000 distinct CDR3 sequences, with around an eighth occurring only once. This sample was also put to use in a study of yellow fever vaccine responses in identical twins.

This chain joins TRBV18 and TRBJ2-1; tentatively, D is TRBD2 (6 bases). This receptor was taken from a woman younger than 30 in good health. What was sequenced was PBMCs. CDR3 loop: CASSPPRASATYNEQFF. Written as DNA, the CDR3 is TGTGCCAGCTCACCCCCCCGGGCTAGCGCGACCTACAATGAGCAGTTCTTC.